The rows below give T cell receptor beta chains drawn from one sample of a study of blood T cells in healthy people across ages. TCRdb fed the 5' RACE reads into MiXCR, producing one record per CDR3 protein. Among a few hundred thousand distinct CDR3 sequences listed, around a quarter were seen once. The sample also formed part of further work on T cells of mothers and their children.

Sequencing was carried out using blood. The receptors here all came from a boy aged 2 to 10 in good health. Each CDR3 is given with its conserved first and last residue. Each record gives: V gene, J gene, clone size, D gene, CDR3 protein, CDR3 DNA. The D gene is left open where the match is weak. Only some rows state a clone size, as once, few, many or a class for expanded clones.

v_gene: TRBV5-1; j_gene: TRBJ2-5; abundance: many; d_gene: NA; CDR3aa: CASSFSREKTQYF; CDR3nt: TGCGCCAGCAGCTTCAGCAGGGAGAAGACCCAGTACTTC
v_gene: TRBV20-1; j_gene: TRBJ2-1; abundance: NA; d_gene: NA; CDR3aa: CSASYQGPGEQFF; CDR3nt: TGCAGTGCTAGTTATCAGGGGCCGGGTGAGCAGTTCTTC
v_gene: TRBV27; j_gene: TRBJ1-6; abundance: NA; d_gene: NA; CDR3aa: CASSFEPYGSPLHF; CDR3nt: TGTGCCAGCAGTTTCGAGCCTTATGGTTCACCCCTCCACTTT
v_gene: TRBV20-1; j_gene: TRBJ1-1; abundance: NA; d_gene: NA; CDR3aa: CSARSGPNTEAFF; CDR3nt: TGCAGTGCTAGATCAGGGCCTAACACTGAAGCTTTCTTT
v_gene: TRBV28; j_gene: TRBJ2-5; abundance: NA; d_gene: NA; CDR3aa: CASSLDGGREQYF; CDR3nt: TGTGCCAGCAGTTTAGACGGGGGAAGGGAGCAGTACTTC
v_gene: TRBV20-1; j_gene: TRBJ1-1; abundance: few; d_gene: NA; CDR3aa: CSASAGSETEAFF; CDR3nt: TGCAGTGCGTCAGCAGGCAGCGAAACTGAAGCTTTCTTT
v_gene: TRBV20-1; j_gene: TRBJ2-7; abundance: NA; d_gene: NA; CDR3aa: CSLTGTQAYEQYF; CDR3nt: TGCAGCCTAACCGGGACGCAAGCCTACGAGCAGTACTTC
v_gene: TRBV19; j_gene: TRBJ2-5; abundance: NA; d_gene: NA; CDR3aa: CASSPLRAYGQDETQYF; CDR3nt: TGTGCCAGTAGTCCCCTCCGTGCTTACGGGCAGGATGAGACCCAGTACTTC
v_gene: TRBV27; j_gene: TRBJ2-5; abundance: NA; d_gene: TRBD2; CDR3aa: CANRSQSLASGVIETQYF; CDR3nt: TGTGCCAACAGATCTCAGAGTCTTGCTAGCGGGGTAATTGAGACCCAGTACTTC
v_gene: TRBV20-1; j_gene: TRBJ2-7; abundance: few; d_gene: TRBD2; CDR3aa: CSARASSWTSGRSSYEQYF; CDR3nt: TGCAGTGCTAGAGCTTCTTCTTGGACTAGCGGTCGGAGCTCCTACGAGCAGTACTTC
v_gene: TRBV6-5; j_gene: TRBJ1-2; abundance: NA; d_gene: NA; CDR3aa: CASSYSAVFYNYGYTF; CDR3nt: TGTGCCAGCAGTTACTCGGCAGTATTCTATAACTATGGCTACACCTTC
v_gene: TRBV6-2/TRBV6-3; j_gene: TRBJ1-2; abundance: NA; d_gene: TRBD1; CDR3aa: CASSYSGTVYGYTF; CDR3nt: TGTGCCAGCAGTTACTCAGGGACAGTCTATGGCTACACCTTC
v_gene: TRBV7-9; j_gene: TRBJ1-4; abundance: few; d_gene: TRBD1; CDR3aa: CASSLSQQGNEKLFF; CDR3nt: TGTGCCAGCAGCTTAAGTCAACAGGGGAATGAAAAACTGTTTTTT
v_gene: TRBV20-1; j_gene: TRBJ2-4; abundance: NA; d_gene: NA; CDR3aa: CSAESGNIQYF; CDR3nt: TGCAGTGCCGAGTCTGGAAACATTCAGTACTTC
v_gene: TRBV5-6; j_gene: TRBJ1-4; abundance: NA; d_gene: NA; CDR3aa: CASSLGTRPTNEKLFF; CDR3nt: TGTGCCAGCAGCTTGGGCACTCGGCCAACTAATGAAAAACTGTTTTTT
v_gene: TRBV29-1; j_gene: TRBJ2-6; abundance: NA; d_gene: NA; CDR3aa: CSVWAGSGANVLTF; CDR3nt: TGCAGCGTTTGGGCGGGGTCTGGGGCCAACGTCCTGACTTTC
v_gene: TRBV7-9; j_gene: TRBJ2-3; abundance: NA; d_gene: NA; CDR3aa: CASSLRAAGETDTQYF; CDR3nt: TGTGCCAGCAGCTTACGCGCGGCAGGGGAAACAGATACGCAGTATTTT
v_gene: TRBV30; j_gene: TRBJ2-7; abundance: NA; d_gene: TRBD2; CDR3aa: CAWKGQRDQYF; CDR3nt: TGTGCCTGGAAGGGTCAGCGGGACCAGTACTTC
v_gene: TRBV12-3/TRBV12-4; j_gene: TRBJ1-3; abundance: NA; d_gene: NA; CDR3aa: CASRRAASGNTIYF; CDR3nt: TGTGCCAGCAGGAGGGCGGCCTCTGGAAACACCATATATTTT
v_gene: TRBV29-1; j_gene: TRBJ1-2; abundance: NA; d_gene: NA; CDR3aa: CSVEEGGHMVGYTF; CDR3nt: TGCAGCGTTGAAGAGGGCGGACACATGGTTGGCTACACCTTC
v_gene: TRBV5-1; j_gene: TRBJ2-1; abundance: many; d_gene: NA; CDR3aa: CASSFPSLVGEQFF; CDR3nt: TGCGCCAGCAGCTTTCCCTCCCTTGTGGGTGAGCAGTTCTTC
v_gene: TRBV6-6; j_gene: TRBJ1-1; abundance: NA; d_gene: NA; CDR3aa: CASSYKGPGNTEAFF; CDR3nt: TGTGCCAGCAGTTACAAGGGCCCCGGGAACACTGAAGCTTTCTTT
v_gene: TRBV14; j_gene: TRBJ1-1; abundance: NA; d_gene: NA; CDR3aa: CASSLGDNTEAFF; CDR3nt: TGTGCCAGCAGCCTAGGGGACAACACTGAAGCTTTCTTT
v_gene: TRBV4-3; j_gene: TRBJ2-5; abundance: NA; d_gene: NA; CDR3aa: CASSPWLQETQYF; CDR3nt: TGCGCCAGCAGCCCTTGGCTCCAAGAGACCCAGTACTTC
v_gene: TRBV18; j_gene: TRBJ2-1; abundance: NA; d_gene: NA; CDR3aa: CASSPPSRRDYNEQFF; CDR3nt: TGTGCCAGCTCACCCCCAAGTCGCCGCGACTACAATGAGCAGTTCTTC
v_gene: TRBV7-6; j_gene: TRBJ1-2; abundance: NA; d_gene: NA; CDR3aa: CASSLGDDYGYTF; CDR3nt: TGTGCCAGCAGCTTAGGGGATGACTATGGCTACACCTTC
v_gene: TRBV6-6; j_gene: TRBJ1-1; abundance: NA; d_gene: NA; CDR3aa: CASKGRNTEAFF; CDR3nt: TGTGCCAGCAAGGGCAGGAACACTGAAGCTTTCTTT
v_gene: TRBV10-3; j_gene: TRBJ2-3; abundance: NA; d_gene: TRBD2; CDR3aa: CAISARLAGSDTQYF; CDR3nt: TGTGCCATCAGTGCCCGACTAGCGGGGTCAGATACGCAGTATTTT
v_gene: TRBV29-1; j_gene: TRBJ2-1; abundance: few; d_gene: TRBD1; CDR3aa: CSVAGTGLYEQFF; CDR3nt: TGCAGCGTAGCCGGGACAGGGCTTTATGAGCAGTTCTTC
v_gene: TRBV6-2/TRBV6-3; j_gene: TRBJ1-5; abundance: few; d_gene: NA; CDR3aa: CASRTTWTQPQHF; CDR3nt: TGTGCCAGCAGGACAACATGGACTCAGCCCCAGCATTTT
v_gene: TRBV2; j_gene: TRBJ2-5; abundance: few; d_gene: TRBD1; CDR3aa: CASSRGTGGTETQYF; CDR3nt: TGTGCCAGCAGCCGCGGGACAGGGGGCACGGAGACCCAGTACTTC
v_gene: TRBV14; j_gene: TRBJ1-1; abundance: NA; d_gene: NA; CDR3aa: CASSSPRLGKTEAFF; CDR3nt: TGTGCCAGCAGCTCCCCACGGCTCGGGAAAACTGAAGCTTTCTTT
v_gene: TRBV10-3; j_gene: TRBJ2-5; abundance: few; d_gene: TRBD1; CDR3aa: CATRDRGETQYF; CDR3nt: TGTGCCACCCGGGACAGGGGAGAGACCCAGTACTTC
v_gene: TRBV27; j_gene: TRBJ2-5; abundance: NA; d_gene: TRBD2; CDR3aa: CASSLLPSGGQETQYF; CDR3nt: TGTGCCAGCAGTTTATTGCCTAGCGGGGGCCAAGAGACCCAGTACTTC